Below are 5 T cell receptor beta chains sequenced from a single sample in a study of blood T cell repertoires in COVID-19. Clones were sequenced by immunoSEQ multiplex PCR, and TCRdb holds only the in-frame ones, with some missing. The sample records around 200,000 clones, about four fifths being singletons. Sequencing was performed on peripheral blood. The source is a woman aged 40 to 55 with active or convalescent COVID-19.

The chain joins TRBV9 to TRBJ2-1; the match to TRBD1 covers 11 bases. This CDR3 contains 15 residues. Looked up from germline, CDR1 is SGDLS and CDR2 is YYNGEE. V gave up 4 bases and J gave up 9 bases; unmatched junction bases: 9. The CDR3 nucleotides read TGTGCCAGCAGCATCTCCGGGACAGGGGGGACTGAGCAGTTCTTC. This codes for CASSISGTGGTEQFF.

This chain connects TRBV6-5 to TRBJ1-6, with D possibly being TRBD1 (6 bases). CDR3 length equals 14 residues. Germline V gene data show CDR1 as MNHEY and CDR2 as SVGAGI. V lost 2 bases and J 14 bases, leaving 16 bases between the germline ends. CDR3 in DNA: TGTGCCAGCAGTTACGAGGGGGAATTCTGGTCCCTCCACTTT. This sequence encodes CASSYEGEFWSLHF.

The chain uses TRBV4-2 and TRBJ2-5; TRBD2 aligns across 9 bases. The CDR3 is 16 amino acids. V gave up 0 bases and J gave up 5 bases; unmatched junction bases: 7. Germline values: CDR1 LGHNA, CDR2 YNFKEQ. CDR3 coding DNA: TGTGCCAGCAGCCAAGAACGCGCGGGGGGGCAGGAGACCCAGTACTTC. Encoded protein: CASSQERAGGQETQYF.

This clone has more than one count but fewer than ten. This chain connects TRBV11-3 to TRBJ2-3, with D perhaps matching TRBD1 (5 bases). The germline V gene encodes CDR1 SGHNT and CDR2 YENEEA. V lost 1 base, J lost 2 bases, and 13 bases lay in between. This CDR3 region has 16 residues. DNA of the CDR3: TGTGCCAGCAGCTTAGGGGGTTGGGGCAACACAGATACGCAGTATTTT. Translation: CASSLGGWGNTDTQYF.

The rearrangement uses TRBV24-1 and TRBJ2-1; 9 bases match TRBD2. Germline loops: CDR1 KGHDR, CDR2 SFDVKD. V shed 1 base, J shed 11 bases, and the junction held 5 bases outside the gene matches. This CDR3 comprises 14 residues. CDR3 protein: CATSDLMREGQQFF. The CDR3 DNA reads as TGTGCCACCAGTGATTTAATGCGGGAGGGACAGCAGTTCTTC.